Shown below are 16 T cell receptor beta chains from a single sample sequenced in a study of PD-L1 blockade in urothelial cancer. Libraries were prepared by immunoSEQ multiplex PCR; TCRdb keeps only in-frame clonotypes and omits some of them. Of about 48,000 clones detected, 80% to 90% appear once; the ten largest clones hold roughly 10%. Time point defined: peripheral blood 6 weeks after treatment start. Here the sequenced sample was PBMCs, taken around atezolizumab (anti-PD-L1) treatment. The source of these receptors is a man between 65 and 85 years old with urothelial cancer.

DNA for the CDR3: TGTGCCAGCAGTCTGGACAGGGGGGGCTCTGGGGCCAACGTCCTGACTTTC. Residues: CASSLDRGGSGANVLTF. The chain employs TRBV5-6 and TRBJ2-6; 10 bases fit TRBD1. The CDR3 is made up of 17 amino acids. V gave up 5 bases and J gave up 0 bases; unmatched junction bases: 5. Germline V gives CDR1 SGHDT, CDR2 YYEEEE.

The chain's CDR3 is CASRLQGFNQPQHF. The CDR3 DNA is TGTGCCAGCAGACTGCAGGGTTTCAATCAGCCCCAGCATTTT. V and J are TRBV6-1 and TRBJ1-5; D perhaps matches TRBD1 (5 bases). This CDR3 spans 14 amino acids. The V and J ends lost 6 bases and 3 bases respectively, with 12 bases between them. CDR1 and CDR2 (germline): MNHNS, SASEGT.

The chain couples TRBV11-1 to TRBJ2-7; tentatively, D is TRBD1 (6 bases). The CDR3 totals 16 residues. Germline CDR1 SGHAT, CDR2 FQDESV (reference sequence). With 6 bases removed from V and 2 bases from J, the gap between germline ends came to 20 bases. The CDR3 coding sequence is TGTGCCAGCAGGGGGTCCGGGACAATTGGCCCCTACGAGCAGTACTTC. Its protein is CASRGSGTIGPYEQYF.

The chain joins TRBV11-2 to TRBJ2-7; TRBD1 aligns across 10 bases. This CDR3 comprises 17 residues. V shed 1 base, J shed 1 base, and the junction held 7 bases outside the gene matches. The germline gives CDR1 SGHAT, CDR2 FQNNGV. The CDR3 loop is CASSLAPGQGGSYEQYF. The CDR3, as DNA: TGTGCCAGCAGCTTAGCCCCTGGACAGGGGGGGTCCTACGAGCAGTACTTC.

CDR3 in amino acids: CASSIEETQYF. CDR3 nucleotides: TGTGCCAGCAGCATCGAGGAGACCCAGTACTTC. The chain employs TRBV9 and TRBJ2-5; no firm D call. Per the germline V gene, CDR1 is SGDLS and CDR2 is YYNGEE. The V and J ends lost 4 bases and 5 bases respectively, with 6 bases between them. The CDR3 covers 11 residues.

The rearrangement links TRBV7-9 to TRBJ2-7; D is ambiguous. This CDR3 is 16 amino acids long. Between the trimmed V and J ends, which lost 1 base and 0 bases, there was a span of 13 bases. CDR1 and CDR2 from the germline V gene are SEHNR and FQNEAQ (reference sequence). The CDR3 sequence is CASSLGSLVSSYEQYF. Here the CDR3 DNA reads TGTGCCAGCAGCTTAGGGTCGTTGGTTAGCTCCTACGAGCAGTACTTC.

CDR3 DNA sequence: TGTGCCAGTCGAGCGGGGATCACAGATACGCAGTATTTT. It specifies CASRAGITDTQYF. The chain combines TRBV6-4 with TRBJ2-3; TRBD2 matches 7 bases. Germline V CDR1 and CDR2: MRHNA, SNTAGT. V was clipped by 9 bases and J by 2 bases; unmatched bases: 5. The CDR3 spans 13 residues.

The J gene is TRBJ2-3, the V gene TRBV9, with D possibly being TRBD2 (5 bases). The ends were cut back, 6 bases at V and 0 bases at J, with 14 bases in the middle. From germline, CDR1 is SGDLS and CDR2 YYNGEE. This CDR3 region has 15 residues. CDR3 in DNA: TGTGCCAGCAACCCTACTAGTTCGAGCACAGATACGCAGTATTTT. This translates into CASNPTSSSTDTQYF.

The chain uses TRBV6-1 and TRBJ2-7, with 7 positions matching TRBD2. Germline CDR1 is MNHNS and CDR2 is SASEGT. The CDR3 runs to 15 residues. Trimming cost V 0 bases and J 1 base; bases outside gene matches: 3. The CDR3 sequence is CASSEAPGGSYEQYF. DNA for the CDR3: TGTGCCAGCAGTGAAGCGCCCGGGGGGTCCTACGAGCAGTACTTC.

The chain has TRBV4-1 and TRBJ2-7, with D perhaps TRBD2 (5 bases). Trimming took 0 bases from V and 3 from J, leaving 15 bases between them. The germline CDR1 and CDR2 sequences are MGHRA and YSYEKL. The length of the CDR3 is 16 residues. CDR3 amino acids: CASSQDLSGRYYEQYF. The CDR3 DNA sequence: TGCGCCAGCAGCCAAGATCTAAGCGGCAGGTACTACGAGCAGTACTTC.

V is TRBV5-1 and J is TRBJ2-1; unclear D gene. The V and J ends lost 4 bases and 4 bases respectively, with 21 bases between them. The CDR3 has 17 residues. The germline CDR1 and CDR2 sequences are SGHRS and YFSETQ. This chain's CDR3 is CASSRRTGNAEYNEQFF. In DNA form, the CDR3 reads TGCGCCAGCAGCAGACGTACCGGAAACGCGGAGTACAATGAGCAGTTCTTC.

The CDR3 is CASSIDRVIGYTF. The CDR3 coding sequence is TGTGCCAGTAGTATAGACAGGGTCATTGGCTACACCTTC. The chain carries TRBV19 and TRBJ1-2, with D maybe TRBD1 (5 bases). The germline V and J ends were trimmed by 0 bases and 7 bases, with 9 bases remaining between them. The CDR3 covers 13 residues. Germline CDR1 is LNHDA and CDR2 is SQIVND (reference sequence).

The chain uses TRBV10-3 and TRBJ1-5, with TRBD1 identical over 10 bases. Germline-derived CDR1 and CDR2 are ENHRY and SYGVKD. V lost 3 bases, J lost 2 bases, and 7 bases stayed unmatched. The CDR3 is 17 amino acids. CDR3 sequence: CAISEASGTGGNQPQHF. Here the CDR3 DNA reads TGTGCCATCAGTGAAGCTTCCGGGACAGGGGGCAATCAGCCCCAGCATTTT.

The V call is TRBV29-1, the J call TRBJ2-7, with D perhaps TRBD2 (6 bases). The CDR3 sequence is 13 residues long. Germline V lookup: CDR1 SQVTM, CDR2 ANQGSEA. Trimming took off 5 bases at V and 2 bases at J, with 13 bases between the two ends. CDR3 sequence reads: CSVSSGDAYEQYF. The CDR3 region has the DNA TGCAGCGTTTCCTCGGGGGATGCCTACGAGCAGTACTTC.

This clone came up a few times. The J gene is TRBJ1-2, the V gene TRBV28; D is possibly TRBD1 (5 bases). The CDR3 has 12 amino acids. Germline CDR1 is MDHEN and CDR2 is SYDVKM. Trimming cost V 4 bases and J 6 bases, with 9 bases left between them. As DNA, the CDR3 is TGTGCCAGCAGTTCTCCAGGGCATGGCTACACCTTC. Translating gives CASSSPGHGYTF.

The V gene is TRBV18, the J gene TRBJ2-2, with D perhaps TRBD2 (6 bases). The germline V gene has CDR1 KGHSH and CDR2 LQKENI. This CDR3 is 17 amino acids long. V lost 3 bases to trimming and J lost 4 bases, with 18 bases between them. The CDR3 nucleotides are TGTGCCAGCTCACCGGGGCGAGCGGGCGGCAGCACCGGGGAGCTGTTTTTT. As protein: CASSPGRAGGSTGELFF. Drawing the rest from reference TRBV18 and TRBJ2-2, the complete variable domain is NAGVMQNPRHLVRRRGQEARLRCSPMKGHSHVYWYRQLPEEGLKFMVYLQKENIIDESGMPKERFSAEFPKEGPSILRIQQVVRGDSAAYFCASSPGRAGGSTGELFFGEGSRLTVL.